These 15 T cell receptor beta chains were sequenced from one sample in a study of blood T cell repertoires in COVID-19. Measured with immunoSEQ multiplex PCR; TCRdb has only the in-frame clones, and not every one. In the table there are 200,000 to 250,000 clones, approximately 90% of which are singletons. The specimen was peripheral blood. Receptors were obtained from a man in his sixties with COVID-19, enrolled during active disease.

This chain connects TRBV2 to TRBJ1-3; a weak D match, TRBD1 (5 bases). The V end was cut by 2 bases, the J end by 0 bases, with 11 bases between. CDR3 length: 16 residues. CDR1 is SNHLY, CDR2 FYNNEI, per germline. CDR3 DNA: TGTGCCAGCAGTGAACAGGGAACAATCTCTGGAAACACCATATATTTT. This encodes CASSEQGTISGNTIYF.

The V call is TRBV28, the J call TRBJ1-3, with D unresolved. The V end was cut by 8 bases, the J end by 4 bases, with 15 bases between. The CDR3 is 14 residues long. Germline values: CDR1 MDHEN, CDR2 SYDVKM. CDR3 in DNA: TGTGCCAGCTTGCTCGGGGTCGGAGGAAACACCATATATTTT. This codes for CASLLGVGGNTIYF.

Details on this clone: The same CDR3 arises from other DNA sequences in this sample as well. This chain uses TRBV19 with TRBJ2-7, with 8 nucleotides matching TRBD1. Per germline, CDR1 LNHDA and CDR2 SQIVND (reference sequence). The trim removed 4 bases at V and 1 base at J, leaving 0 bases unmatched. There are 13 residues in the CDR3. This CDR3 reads CASSRQGSYEQYF. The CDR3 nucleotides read TGTGCCAGTAGTAGACAGGGGTCCTACGAGCAGTACTTC.

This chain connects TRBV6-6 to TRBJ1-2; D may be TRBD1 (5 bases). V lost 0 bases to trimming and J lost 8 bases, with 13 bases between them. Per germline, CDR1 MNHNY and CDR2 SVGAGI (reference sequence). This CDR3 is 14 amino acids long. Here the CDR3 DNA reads TGTGCCAGCAGTTACTCGGAGGGGCCTGGAGGCTACACCTTC. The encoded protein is CASSYSEGPGGYTF.

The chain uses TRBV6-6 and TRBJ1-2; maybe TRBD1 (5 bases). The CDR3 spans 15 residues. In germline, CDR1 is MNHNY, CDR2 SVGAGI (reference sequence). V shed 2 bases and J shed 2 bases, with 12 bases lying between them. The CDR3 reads CASSYRRQGNYGYTF. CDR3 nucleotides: TGTGCCAGCAGTTACAGGCGCCAGGGCAACTATGGCTACACCTTC.

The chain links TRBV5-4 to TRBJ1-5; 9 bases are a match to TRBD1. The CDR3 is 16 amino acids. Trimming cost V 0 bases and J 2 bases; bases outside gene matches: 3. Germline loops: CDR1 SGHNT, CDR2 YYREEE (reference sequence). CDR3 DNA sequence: TGTGCCAGCAGCTTGGACAGGGGGCAAGGCAATCAGCCCCAGCATTTT. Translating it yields CASSLDRGQGNQPQHF.

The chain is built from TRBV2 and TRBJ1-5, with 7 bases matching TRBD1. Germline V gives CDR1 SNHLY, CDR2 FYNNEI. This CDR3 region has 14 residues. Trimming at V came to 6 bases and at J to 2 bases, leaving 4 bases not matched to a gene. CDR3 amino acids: CASRPGGGNQPQHF. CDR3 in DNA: TGTGCCAGCAGACCAGGGGGAGGCAATCAGCCCCAGCATTTT. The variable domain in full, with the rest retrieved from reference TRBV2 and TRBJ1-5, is EPEVTQTPSHQVTQMGQEVILRCVPISNHLYFYWYRQILGQKVEFLVSFYNNEISEKSEIFDDQFSVERPDGSNFTLKIRSTKLEDSAMYFCASRPGGGNQPQHFGDGTRLSIL.

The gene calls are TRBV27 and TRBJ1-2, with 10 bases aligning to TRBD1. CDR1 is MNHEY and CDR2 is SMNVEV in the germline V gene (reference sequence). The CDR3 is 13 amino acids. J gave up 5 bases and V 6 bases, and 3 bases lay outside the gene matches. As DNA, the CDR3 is TGTGCCAGCAGCCAGGACAGGGGGTATGGCTACACCTTC. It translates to CASSQDRGYGYTF.

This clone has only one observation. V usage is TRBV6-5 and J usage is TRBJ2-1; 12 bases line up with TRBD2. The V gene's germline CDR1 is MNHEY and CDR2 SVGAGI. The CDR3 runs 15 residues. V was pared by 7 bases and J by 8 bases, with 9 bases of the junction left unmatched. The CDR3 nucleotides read TGTGCCAGCATAAACCCTAGCGGGGGGGCCCATGAGCAGTTCTTC. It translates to CASINPSGGAHEQFF.

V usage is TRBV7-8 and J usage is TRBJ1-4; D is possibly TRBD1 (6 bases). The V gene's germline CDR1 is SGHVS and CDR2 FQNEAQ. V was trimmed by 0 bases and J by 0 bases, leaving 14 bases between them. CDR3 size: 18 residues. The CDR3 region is CASSLAGAGGATNEKLFF. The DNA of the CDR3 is TGTGCCAGCAGCTTAGCGGGGGCCGGGGGGGCAACTAATGAAAAACTGTTTTTT.

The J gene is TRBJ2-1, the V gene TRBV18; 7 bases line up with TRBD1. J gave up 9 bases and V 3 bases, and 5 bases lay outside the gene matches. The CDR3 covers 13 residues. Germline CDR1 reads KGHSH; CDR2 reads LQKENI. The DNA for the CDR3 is TGTGCCAGCTCACCGGGACAGAAAGGTGAGCAGTTCTTC. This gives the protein CASSPGQKGEQFF. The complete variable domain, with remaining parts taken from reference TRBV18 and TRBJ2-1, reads NAGVMQNPRHLVRRRGQEARLRCSPMKGHSHVYWYRQLPEEGLKFMVYLQKENIIDESGMPKERFSAEFPKEGPSILRIQQVVRGDSAAYFCASSPGQKGEQFFGPGTRLTVL.

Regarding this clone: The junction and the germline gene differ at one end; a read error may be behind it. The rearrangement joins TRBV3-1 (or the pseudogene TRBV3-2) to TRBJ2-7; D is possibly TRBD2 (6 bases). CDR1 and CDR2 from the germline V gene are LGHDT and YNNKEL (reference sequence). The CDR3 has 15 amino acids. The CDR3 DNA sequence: TGTGCCAGCAGGCAAGGACTCGCGGGGTCCTACGAGCAGTACTTC. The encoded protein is CASRQGLAGSYEQYF.

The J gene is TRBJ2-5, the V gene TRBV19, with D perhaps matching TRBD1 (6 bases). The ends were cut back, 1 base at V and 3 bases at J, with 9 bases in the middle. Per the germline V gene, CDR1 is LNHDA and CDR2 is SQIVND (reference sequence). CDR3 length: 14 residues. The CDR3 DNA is TGTGCCAGTAGTATAGTGGCAGGGGAAGAGACCCAGTACTTC. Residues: CASSIVAGEETQYF.

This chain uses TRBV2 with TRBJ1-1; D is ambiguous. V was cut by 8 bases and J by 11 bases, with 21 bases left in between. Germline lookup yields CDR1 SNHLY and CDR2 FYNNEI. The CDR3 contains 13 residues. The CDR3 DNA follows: TGTGCCAGCGCCCTTGAGGGCGGCGGCGTGGCTTTCTTT. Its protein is CASALEGGGVAFF.

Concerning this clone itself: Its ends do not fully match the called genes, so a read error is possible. CDR3 loop: CASSLAGVGVVF. The CDR3 DNA sequence: TGTGCCAGCAGTTTAGCGGGGGTGGGCGTCGTCTTC. The chain couples TRBV28 to TRBJ1-2, with TRBD1 as a possible D gene (5 bases). The CDR3 covers 12 residues. The V gene's germline CDR1 is MDHEN and CDR2 SYDVKM.